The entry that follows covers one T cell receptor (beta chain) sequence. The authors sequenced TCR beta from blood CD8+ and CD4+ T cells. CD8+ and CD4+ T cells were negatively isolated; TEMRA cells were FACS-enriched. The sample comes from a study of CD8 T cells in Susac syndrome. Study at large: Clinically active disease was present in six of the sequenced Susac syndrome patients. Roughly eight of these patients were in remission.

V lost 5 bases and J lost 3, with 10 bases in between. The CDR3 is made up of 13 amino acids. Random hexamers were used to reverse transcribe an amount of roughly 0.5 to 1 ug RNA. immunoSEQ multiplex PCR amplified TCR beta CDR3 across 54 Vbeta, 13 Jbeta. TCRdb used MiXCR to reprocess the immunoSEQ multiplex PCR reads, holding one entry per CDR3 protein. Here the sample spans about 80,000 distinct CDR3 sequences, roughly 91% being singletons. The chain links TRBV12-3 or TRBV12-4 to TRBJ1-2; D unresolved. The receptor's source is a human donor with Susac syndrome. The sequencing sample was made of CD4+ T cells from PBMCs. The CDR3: CASSLHPYYGYTF. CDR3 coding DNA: TGTGCCAGCAGTCTCCACCCTTACTATGGCTACACCTTC.